The rows below give T cell receptor beta chains drawn from one sample of a study of blood T cell repertoires in COVID-19. Only in-frame clones appear in the TCRdb table, and some are missing; sequencing was by immunoSEQ multiplex PCR. The table records approximately 200,000 clones, 86% of them present only once. The sample comprised peripheral blood. Receptors originate from a woman in her thirties with active or convalescent COVID-19. The CDR3 runs from the conserved cysteine through the conserved F or W. Each record gives: J gene, D gene, clone size, V gene, CDR3 DNA, CDR3 protein. A D gene is named only where the DNA matches it firmly. Some rows have no size entry. The others give once, few or many, or a class for an expanded clone.

>TRBJ1-6|NA|NA|TRBV5-1
TGCGCCAACATTGGGGGGGGGCCGAGTCCCGGAGAAAATTCACCCCTCCACTTT
CANIGGGPSPGENSPLHF
>TRBJ2-2|TRBD1|NA|TRBV7-6
TGTGCCAGCACCCCGGGACAGGGGGCGAACACCGGGGAGCTGTTTTTT
CASTPGQGANTGELFF
>TRBJ2-7|TRBD2|NA|TRBV28
TGTGCCAGCAGACCAGAGGGACTAGCGGCCTACGAGCAGTACTTC
CASRPEGLAAYEQYF
>TRBJ2-1|NA|NA|TRBV18
TGTGCCAGCTCACCAGGCGGGATAGGAAATGAGCAGTTCTTC
CASSPGGIGNEQFF
>TRBJ2-7|TRBD1|NA|TRBV29-1
TGCAGCGTTGAAGAGACAGGGCCAAGCTCCTACGAGCAGTACTTC
CSVEETGPSSYEQYF
>TRBJ1-2|NA|NA|TRBV29-1
TGCAGCGTTGACCAAGAGGCAGATCATGGCTATGGCTACACCTTC
CSVDQEADHGYGYTF
>TRBJ2-3|TRBD2|NA|TRBV6-5
TGTGCCAGCAGTTACGAAACGGGGGGGCATGATACGCAGTATTTT
CASSYETGGHDTQYF
>TRBJ1-2|NA|NA|TRBV7-2
TGTGCCGTCAAGGGGGACTATGGCTACACCTTC
CAVKGDYGYTF
>TRBJ1-6|TRBD1|NA|TRBV11-2
TGTGCCAGCAGCAGGTCCGGGACAGAGAATTCACCCCTCCACTTT
CASSRSGTENSPLHF
>TRBJ1-1|NA|NA|TRBV19
TGTGCCAGTAGTAGCAGGGCCTCCTTCACTGAAGCTTTCTTT
CASSSRASFTEAFF
>TRBJ2-1|NA|few|TRBV28
TGTGCCAGCACTAGCGTCAATGAGCAGTTCTTC
CASTSVNEQFF
>TRBJ1-5|NA|NA|TRBV7-2
TGTGCCAGCAGCTACTTGACTGATAGCAATCAGCCCCAGCATTTT
CASSYLTDSNQPQHF
>TRBJ1-2|NA|NA|TRBV11-3
TGTGCCAGCAGCCCCCGGACAGTTGGCTATGGCTACACCTTC
CASSPRTVGYGYTF
>TRBJ2-7|NA|NA|TRBV28
TGTGCCAGCAGTTTCTCACCAGGCGGGATCTACGAGCAGTACTTC
CASSFSPGGIYEQYF
>TRBJ2-3|NA|NA|TRBV7-2
TGTGCCAGCAGCTTAGGGGCTAGCGACACAGATACGCAGTATTTT
CASSLGASDTDTQYF
>TRBJ1-3|NA|NA|TRBV28
TGTGCCAGCTCTGGCAGAACCCCCTCTGGAAACACCATATATTTT
CASSGRTPSGNTIYF
>TRBJ1-5|TRBD1|NA|TRBV5-1
TGCGCCAGCAGCTTGACAGGGGGCACGGAGCCCCAGCATTTT
CASSLTGGTEPQHF
>TRBJ1-6|NA|NA|TRBV19
TGTGCCAGTAGCCCGGGCAGGGGTGAATCACCCCTCCACTTT
CASSPGRGESPLHF
>TRBJ2-1|TRBD2|NA|TRBV5-1
TGCGCCAGCAGCTGGGGGACTAGCGGGGTCGGGCAGTTCTTC
CASSWGTSGVGQFF
>TRBJ1-2|NA|NA|TRBV7-6
TGTGCCAGCAGCTCACAGGGCAGGGATGGCTACACCTTC
CASSSQGRDGYTF
>TRBJ1-2|NA|NA|TRBV28
TGTGCCAGCAGTCCGGCCGGGACTCAAGCTAACTATGGCTACACCTTC
CASSPAGTQANYGYTF
>TRBJ1-2|NA|few|TRBV7-6
TGTGCCAGCAGCCAGACGACTGGGTACTATGGCTACACCTTC
CASSQTTGYYGYTF
>TRBJ2-3|TRBD2|NA|TRBV28
TGTGCCAGCAGTTTATTACTAGCGGGAGCCGAGGATACGCAGTATTTT
CASSLLLAGAEDTQYF
>TRBJ1-1|NA|NA|TRBV10-1
TGCGCCAGCAGTGAGTCGGGCCCGAACACTGAAGCTTTCTTT
CASSESGPNTEAFF
>TRBJ2-7|NA|NA|TRBV7-2
TGTGCCAGCAGCACCTGGGACATGGGCACCTACGAGCAGTACTTC
CASSTWDMGTYEQYF
>TRBJ2-6|NA|NA|TRBV7-2
TGTGCCAGCAGCCCCTTTACCAGATCCTCTGGGGCCAACGTCCTGACTTTC
CASSPFTRSSGANVLTF
>TRBJ2-7|TRBD2|once|TRBV10-1
TGCGCCAGCAGCCGGGACGGGGGGTCCTACGAGCAGTACTTC
CASSRDGGSYEQYF
>TRBJ1-2|NA|NA|TRBV6-5
TGTGCCAGCAGGACCCCCGGAGGGCACTATGGCTACACCTTC
CASRTPGGHYGYTF
>TRBJ2-1|TRBD1|once|TRBV2
TGTGCCAGCACGGGACAGGGGGTTGGTGAGCAGTTCTTC
CASTGQGVGEQFF
>TRBJ2-7|TRBD1|NA|TRBV5-5
TGTGCCAGCAGACCGGGACAGGGTTTCTACGAGCAGTACTTC
CASRPGQGFYEQYF
>TRBJ2-3|TRBD2|NA|TRBV7-9
TGTGCCAGCAGCTTAGCGGGAGGGCCTAGGTCAGATACGCAGTATTTT
CASSLAGGPRSDTQYF
>TRBJ1-5|NA|NA|TRBV2
TGTGCCAGCAGAAGGGAGCGCAATCAGCCCCAGCATTTT
CASRRERNQPQHF